What follows are 20 T cell receptor beta chains derived from one specimen sequenced in a study of spatial heterogeneity in lung cancer. TCRdb re-called the 5' RACE reads through MiXCR, storing one row per CDR3 protein. Among fewer than 45,000 distinct CDR3 sequences listed, more than 7% were seen once. The time point denotes: sample taken at primary tumor resection. Sequencing used PBMCs, obtained at surgery. These receptors originate from a female donor with early-stage non-small cell lung cancer.

This clonotype appeared many times. V usage is TRBV27 and J usage is TRBJ2-1; 7 bases agree with TRBD2. This CDR3 is 15 amino acids long. The V gene's germline CDR1 is MNHEY and CDR2 SMNVEV (reference sequence). J was trimmed by 5 bases and V by 5 bases; bases with no gene match: 9. The CDR3 sequence is CASSAGVGGDNEQFF. In DNA form, the CDR3 reads TGTGCCAGCAGTGCCGGAGTGGGAGGGGACAATGAGCAGTTCTTC.

The chain has TRBV5-1 and TRBJ2-1; the D gene is possibly TRBD2 (6 bases). The V and J ends lost 2 bases and 6 bases respectively, with 18 bases between them. The CDR3 totals 16 residues. Germline V gene lookup returns CDR1 SGHRS and CDR2 YFSETQ. The CDR3 sequence: CASSFLATLGGNEQFF. The CDR3 DNA reads as TGCGCCAGCAGCTTCCTGGCGACCCTGGGGGGCAATGAGCAGTTCTTC.

This sequence joins TRBV7-2 and TRBJ2-5, with D maybe TRBD2 (5 bases). This CDR3 is built from 16 residues. V shed 0 bases and J shed 2 bases, with 13 bases lying between them. Germline CDR1 is SGHTA and CDR2 is FQGNSA. The CDR3 DNA sequence: TGTGCCAGCAGCTTAGCCCGAGCGGTAACGCAAGAGACCCAGTACTTC. Translated: CASSLARAVTQETQYF.

This clonotype was seen ten or more times. This sequence joins TRBV27 and TRBJ2-1; 9 nucleotides align to TRBD2. Germline CDR1 and CDR2: MNHEY and SMNVEV (reference sequence). The CDR3 contains 16 residues. J was trimmed by 2 bases and V by 6 bases; bases with no gene match: 8. Written as DNA, the CDR3 is TGTGCCAGCAGCCGCCCCGGCGGGAGGGCCTACAATGAGCAGTTCTTC. Its protein product is CASSRPGGRAYNEQFF.

In this sample, this clonotype is large. The chain couples TRBV5-1 to TRBJ2-7; 9 positions agree with TRBD2. The junction had 4 bases not matched to a gene; V was cut back by 3 bases and J by 3 bases. Germline lookup yields CDR1 SGHRS and CDR2 YFSETQ. This CDR3 is built from 14 residues. Written as DNA, the CDR3 is TGCGCCAGCAGCTATAGCGGGGGATACTACGAGCAGTACTTC. Its translation is CASSYSGGYYEQYF.

The V call is TRBV20-1, the J call TRBJ2-4, with D uncertain. Looked up from germline, CDR1 is DFQATT and CDR2 is SNEGSKA (reference sequence). The V gene lost 3 bases and the J gene lost 5 bases, with 8 bases spanning the gap. The CDR3 has 12 amino acids. CDR3 residues: CSARAGQNIQYF. The CDR3 DNA reads TGCAGTGCTAGGGCTGGCCAAAACATTCAGTACTTC.

This clonotype was seen ten or more times. The chain employs TRBV28 and TRBJ2-7; weak D call: TRBD1 (5 bases). Germline loops: CDR1 MDHEN, CDR2 SYDVKM. The ends were cut back, 3 bases at V and 3 bases at J, with 15 bases in the middle. CDR3 length equals 15 residues. The CDR3 coding sequence is TGTGCCAGCAGTTTGAGATTTGACAGTAACTACGAGCAGTACTTC. It is translated as CASSLRFDSNYEQYF.

This clonotype has ten or more counts. Here the CDR3 reads CASSRIGRGLDGYTF. DNA for the CDR3: TGTGCCAGCAGTAGGATTGGACGCGGCCTAGATGGCTACACCTTC. J is TRBJ1-2 and V is TRBV12-3 or TRBV12-4; D gene unclear. The CDR3 spans 15 residues. The ends were cut back, 5 bases at V and 6 bases at J, with 19 bases in the middle.

The chain couples TRBV20-1 to TRBJ2-1; 7 bases map to TRBD2. The CDR3 is made up of 17 amino acids. V lost 0 bases to trimming and J lost 8 bases; unmatched junction nucleotides: 16. Germline V gene lookup returns CDR1 DFQATT and CDR2 SNEGSKA (reference sequence). The CDR3 here is CSARDPRGLTHGDEQFF. The CDR3 region has the DNA TGCAGTGCTAGAGACCCTCGGGGACTAACCCACGGGGATGAGCAGTTCTTC.

This clonotype was counted at least ten times. This chain links TRBV12-3 or TRBV12-4 with TRBJ2-5, with a weak D call TRBD2 (5 bases). V shed 5 bases and J shed 6 bases, with 16 bases lying between them. The CDR3 extends over 14 amino acids. The CDR3 is CASSLLPSTKTQYF. In DNA form, the CDR3 reads TGTGCCAGCAGTCTCCTCCCTAGCACGAAGACCCAGTACTTC.

This clonotype appeared many times. This chain uses TRBV28 with TRBJ2-7; D is ambiguous. This CDR3 spans 16 amino acids. Trimming cost V 7 bases and J 2 bases, with 21 bases left between them. Germline V gene lookup returns CDR1 MDHEN and CDR2 SYDVKM. The CDR3 reads CASTPRWGHIAYEQYF. The CDR3 coding sequence is TGTGCCAGCACTCCCCGCTGGGGTCATATTGCCTACGAGCAGTACTTC.

The chain has TRBV19 and TRBJ2-2; D remains ambiguous. Germline V gene sequence: CDR1 LNHDA, CDR2 SQIVND (reference sequence). The CDR3 loop spans 14 amino acids. V was shortened by 5 bases and J by 5 bases, with 12 bases between the two germline ends. Written as DNA, the CDR3 is TGTGCCAGTAGTCTCGCCCGCTGGACCGGGGAGCTGTTTTTT. It is translated as CASSLARWTGELFF.

This chain links TRBV9 with TRBJ1-2; 7 bases align to TRBD1. CDR1 and CDR2 (germline): SGDLS, YYNGEE. J gave up 0 bases and V 3 bases, and 14 bases lay outside the gene matches. The CDR3 extends over 18 amino acids. CDR3 loop: CASSGHPYRGPSNYGYTF. DNA of the CDR3: TGTGCCAGCAGCGGACACCCGTACAGGGGACCTTCTAACTATGGCTACACCTTC.

This clonotype came up many times. J is TRBJ2-4 and V is TRBV7-2, with D maybe TRBD2 (5 bases). CDR3 length equals 20 residues. With 2 bases removed from V and 5 bases from J, the gap between germline ends came to 28 bases. Germline-derived CDR1 and CDR2 are SGHTA and FQGNSA. The CDR3 loop is CASSLKAWAGPRTFQNIQYF. CDR3 DNA sequence: TGTGCCAGCAGCTTAAAGGCCTGGGCGGGCCCCAGAACCTTCCAAAACATTCAGTACTTC. The full variable domain, in which reference TRBV7-2 and TRBJ2-4 provide the parts outside the CDR3, is GAGVSQSPSNKVTEKGKDVELRCDPISGHTALYWYRQSLGQGLEFLIYFQGNSAPDKSGLPSDRFSAERTGGSVSTLTIQRTQQEDSAVYLCASSLKAWAGPRTFQNIQYFGAGTRLSVL.

This clonotype was seen at least ten times. This rearrangement joins TRBV20-1 to TRBJ2-5; D ambiguous. Between the trimmed V and J ends, which lost 6 bases and 5 bases, there was a span of 13 bases. CDR1 DFQATT and CDR2 SNEGSKA come from the germline V gene (reference sequence). This CDR3 has 12 amino acids. In DNA form, the CDR3 reads TGCAGTGCGCTCCCCGGGCTGGAGACCCAGTACTTC. It is translated as CSALPGLETQYF.

This clonotype appeared a few times. This chain joins TRBV3-1 and TRBJ1-1; D might be TRBD1 (6 bases). The CDR3 totals 13 residues. Trimming cost V 6 bases and J 1 base, with 9 bases left between them. Germline values: CDR1 LGHDT, CDR2 YNNKEL (reference sequence). The CDR3 sequence is CASSHRENTEAFF. The CDR3 DNA follows: TGTGCCAGCAGTCACAGGGAGAACACTGAAGCTTTCTTT.

The rearrangement links TRBV5-1 to TRBJ2-7; D is possibly TRBD2 (5 bases). The CDR3 is made up of 14 amino acids. Germline CDR1 is SGHRS and CDR2 is YFSETQ. The V gene lost 2 bases and the J gene lost 1 base, with 10 bases spanning the gap. CDR3: CASSFWAGSYEQYF. The CDR3 DNA reads as TGCGCCAGCAGCTTTTGGGCGGGTTCCTACGAGCAGTACTTC.

This clonotype was recorded many times. The rearrangement uses TRBV9 and TRBJ2-2; no reliable D call. The CDR3 runs 15 residues. Trimming took 0 bases from V and 1 from J, leaving 7 bases between them. Germline V gives CDR1 SGDLS, CDR2 YYNGEE. The CDR3 sequence: CASSVDAVNTGELFF. CDR3 nucleotide sequence: TGTGCCAGCAGCGTAGATGCTGTGAACACCGGGGAGCTGTTTTTT.

This clonotype was seen many times. This chain joins TRBV14 and TRBJ2-5; D call uncertain. V was trimmed by 1 base and J by 7 bases, leaving 13 bases between them. Germline V CDR1 and CDR2: SGHDN, FVKESK. This CDR3 has 14 residues. CDR3 nucleotides: TGTGCCAGCAGCCAAGTTGTCCTAGACGGGACCCAGTACTTC. It translates to CASSQVVLDGTQYF.

The chain combines TRBV5-1 with TRBJ2-3, with D perhaps being TRBD1 or TRBD2 (5 bases each). V lost 3 bases to trimming and J lost 4 bases, with 15 bases between them. The CDR3 length is 15 residues. Germline CDR1 is SGHRS and CDR2 is YFSETQ. The CDR3 nucleotides are TGCGCCAGCAGCTCCGACGGGGCGGGCTCAGATACGCAGTATTTT. Translation gives CASSSDGAGSDTQYF.